What follows are 21 T cell receptor beta chains derived from one specimen sequenced in a study of OX40 agonist ivuxolimab in advanced cancers. Method: immunoSEQ multiplex PCR; TCRdb's copy keeps in-frame clones and lacks some. Altogether 13,000 to 15,000 clones are present, more than 80% being singletons, with the ten largest covering roughly 25%. The sequences come from CD4+ or CD8+ T cells sorted from blood, collected in a trial of the OX40 agonist ivuxolimab. These receptors originate from an adult with an advanced solid tumor such as melanoma, head and neck, liver or kidney cancer.

The chain carries TRBV5-1 and TRBJ2-1; D remains unclear. The CDR3 covers 13 residues. V was pared by 2 bases and J by 8 bases, with 11 bases between. The germline V gene has CDR1 SGHRS and CDR2 YFSETQ. The CDR3 sequence is CASSLPGGYEQFF. Here the CDR3 DNA reads TGCGCCAGCAGCTTACCCGGTGGGTATGAGCAGTTCTTC.

The V call is TRBV2, the J call TRBJ2-7, with D uncertain. The CDR3 runs to 12 residues. V was clipped by 0 bases and J by 3 bases, with 3 bases between them. Germline V gene sequence: CDR1 SNHLY, CDR2 FYNNEI. The CDR3 DNA reads TGTGCCAGCAGTGAAGCTCTCTACGAGCAGTACTTC. Translating gives CASSEALYEQYF.

This clone is medium-sized in the sample. Other DNA sequences in the sample encode the same CDR3. The DNA for the CDR3 is TGTGCCAGCAGTTTACGGTGGAGGGAATCCTACGAGCAGTACTTC. The encoded protein is CASSLRWRESYEQYF. The rearrangement uses TRBV28 and TRBJ2-7; D might be TRBD2 (6 bases). Trimming left V 2 bases short and J 1 base short, with 12 bases between. The CDR3 has 15 amino acids. Germline V gives CDR1 MDHEN, CDR2 SYDVKM. Complete variable domain (other parts from reference TRBV28 and TRBJ2-7): DVKVTQSSRYLVKRTGEKVFLECVQDMDHENMFWYRQDPGLGLRLIYFSYDVKMKEKGDIPEGYSVSREKKERFSLILESASTNQTSMYLCASSLRWRESYEQYFGPGTRLTVT.

The chain links TRBV9 to TRBJ2-1, with D perhaps TRBD2 (6 bases). This CDR3 contains 17 residues. Germline V gene lookup returns CDR1 SGDLS and CDR2 YYNGEE. Trimming took off 2 bases at V and 3 bases at J, with 18 bases between the two ends. CDR3 loop: CASSVVGGKDNYNEQFF. In DNA form, the CDR3 reads TGTGCCAGCAGCGTCGTTGGGGGGAAGGACAACTACAATGAGCAGTTCTTC.

The CDR3 DNA is TGTGCCAGCAGTTTCACCGGGACAGGGGGCTACGAGCAGTACTTC. It specifies CASSFTGTGGYEQYF. The chain uses TRBV27 and TRBJ2-7, with TRBD1 matching 11 bases. J gave up 3 bases and V 3 bases, and 4 bases lay outside the gene matches. The CDR3 contains 15 residues. Looked up from germline, CDR1 is MNHEY and CDR2 is SMNVEV (reference sequence).

This chain uses TRBV7-8 with TRBJ2-7, with TRBD1 identical over 7 bases. Germline loops: CDR1 SGHVS, CDR2 FQNEAQ. The CDR3 spans 14 residues. V shed 3 bases and J 5 bases; nucleotides not matched to a gene: 7. The CDR3 region has the DNA TGTGCCAGCAGCTTGAGTCAGGGGGTTAACGAGCAGTACTTC. Translating it yields CASSLSQGVNEQYF.

This chain connects TRBV30 to TRBJ1-1; D ambiguous. CDR3 length: 12 residues. Germline V gives CDR1 GTSNPN, CDR2 SVGIG (reference sequence). Trimming removed 6 bases at V and 3 bases at J, with 11 bases between. CDR3 DNA: TGTGCCTGCCTAAAGTGGGACACTGAAGCTTTCTTT. Its translation: CACLKWDTEAFF.

This chain uses TRBV6-4 with TRBJ2-1, with 8 bases aligning to TRBD1. This CDR3 contains 16 residues. Germline trimming cut 0 bases from V and 7 bases from J; bases unmatched to any gene: 8. Germline V gene lookup returns CDR1 MRHNA and CDR2 SNTAGT. The CDR3 loop reads CASSDSSQGDSNEQFF. DNA for the CDR3: TGTGCCAGCAGTGACTCGTCACAGGGGGATTCAAATGAGCAGTTCTTC.

For the CDR3, the DNA is TGCGCCAGCAGCCAAGAGGATCCAGGAGCCTCCTACGAGCAGTACTTC. Translation: CASSQEDPGASYEQYF. The chain recombines TRBV4-1 with TRBJ2-7; no firm D call. The CDR3 spans 16 residues. The germline V gene has CDR1 MGHRA and CDR2 YSYEKL. V lost 0 bases and J lost 0, with 12 bases in between.

V usage is TRBV2 and J usage is TRBJ2-7; no firm D call. Per germline, CDR1 SNHLY and CDR2 FYNNEI. V lost 9 bases to trimming and J lost 9 bases, with 18 bases between them. The CDR3 totals 12 residues. The CDR3 DNA sequence: TGTGCCAGAAAGAGTGGGGTCCCGACGCAGTACTTC. Translating it yields CARKSGVPTQYF.

The gene calls are TRBV4-2 and TRBJ2-1; TRBD1 is a possible D gene (6 bases). The CDR3 contains 16 residues. V shed 3 bases and J shed 8 bases, with 20 bases lying between them. The germline CDR1 and CDR2 sequences are LGHNA and YNFKEQ. The CDR3 is CASSQAHSKDSDEQFF. The CDR3 bases are TGTGCCAGCAGCCAGGCCCATTCGAAGGACAGCGATGAGCAGTTCTTC.

The genes are TRBV4-1 and TRBJ1-2, with D uncertain. V was shortened by 1 base and J by 6 bases, with 18 bases between the two germline ends. Germline V gene sequence: CDR1 MGHRA, CDR2 YSYEKL. This CDR3 has 16 residues. The CDR3 loop is CASSQASLGVGDGYTF. The CDR3 region has the DNA TGCGCCAGCAGCCAAGCTAGCCTAGGTGTCGGCGATGGCTACACCTTC.

The chain couples TRBV11-2 to TRBJ2-3; a weak D match, TRBD2 (7 bases). Trimming shortened V by 0 bases and J by 0 bases, and 19 bases separated the two germline ends. CDR3 length: 19 amino acids. CDR1 and CDR2 (germline): SGHAT, FQNNGV. CDR3 in amino acids: CASSLDPGGGAFSTDTQYF. The DNA of the CDR3 is TGTGCCAGCAGCTTAGATCCCGGAGGGGGGGCCTTTAGCACAGATACGCAGTATTTT.

The rearrangement joins TRBV18 to TRBJ1-2, with 7 bases aligning to TRBD1. Germline V lookup: CDR1 KGHSH, CDR2 LQKENI. The junction had 6 bases not matched to a gene; V was cut back by 0 bases and J by 5 bases. The length of the CDR3 is 15 residues. This CDR3 reads CASSPPDRLGYGYTF. The DNA of the CDR3 is TGTGCCAGCTCACCACCGGACAGGCTAGGGTATGGCTACACCTTC. The full variable domain, its missing parts supplied by reference TRBV18 and TRBJ1-2, is NAGVMQNPRHLVRRRGQEARLRCSPMKGHSHVYWYRQLPEEGLKFMVYLQKENIIDESGMPKERFSAEFPKEGPSILRIQQVVRGDSAAYFCASSPPDRLGYGYTFGSGTRLTVV.

The gene calls are TRBV5-1 and TRBJ2-5; TRBD1 aligns across 8 bases. V trimming: 2 bases; J trimming: 5 bases; junction bases outside the gene matches: 11. The germline V gene has CDR1 SGHRS and CDR2 YFSETQ. This CDR3 contains 16 residues. The CDR3 DNA reads TGCGCCAGCAGCTTTGTAGGGGACAGGCCAAGGGAGACCCAGTACTTC. Protein product: CASSFVGDRPRETQYF.

The count of this clone is one. The rearrangement links TRBV4-1 to TRBJ2-1, with D unclear. Germline values: CDR1 MGHRA, CDR2 YSYEKL. With 3 bases removed from V and 7 bases from J, the gap between germline ends came to 13 bases. The CDR3 covers 14 residues. In DNA, the CDR3 is TGCGCCAGCAGCCAGATGGGCTATGCGAATGAGCAGTTCTTC. Residues: CASSQMGYANEQFF.

The rearrangement links TRBV4-1 to TRBJ2-1; TRBD1 aligns across 10 bases. With V trimmed by 9 bases and J by 1 base, 6 bases remained unmatched. Germline values: CDR1 MGHRA, CDR2 YSYEKL. The CDR3 loop spans 15 amino acids. CDR3 coding DNA: TGCGCCAGTGGACAGGGGGATGGATCCTACAATGAGCAGTTCTTC. This codes for CASGQGDGSYNEQFF.

The chain combines TRBV10-1 with TRBJ2-7; a weak D match, TRBD2 (6 bases). The CDR3 has 13 amino acids. Per the germline V gene, CDR1 is WNHNN and CDR2 is SYGVQD (reference sequence). V dropped 6 bases and J dropped 7 bases, with 16 bases sitting between them. DNA of the CDR3: TGCGCCAGCAGCGGGACTCCAAAGGGGGAGCAGTACTTC. Protein: CASSGTPKGEQYF.

J is TRBJ2-7 and V is TRBV4-1, with D maybe TRBD1 (5 bases). The V end was cut by 1 base, the J end by 3 bases, with 10 bases between. Germline values: CDR1 MGHRA, CDR2 YSYEKL. The CDR3 loop spans 14 amino acids. CDR3 nucleotides: TGCGCCAGCAGCCAAGGTCAGGGTCTCTACGAGCAGTACTTC. Encoded protein: CASSQGQGLYEQYF.

This chain uses TRBV5-1 with TRBJ2-7; unclear D gene. The germline gives CDR1 SGHRS, CDR2 YFSETQ. V dropped 6 bases and J dropped 0 bases, with 13 bases sitting between them. The length of the CDR3 is 14 residues. The CDR3: CASTIIPGSYEQYF. The CDR3 DNA reads as TGCGCCAGCACCATTATCCCAGGCTCCTACGAGCAGTACTTC.

J is TRBJ2-7 and V is TRBV5-1; 10 nucleotides match TRBD2. V gave up 0 bases and J gave up 2 bases; unmatched junction bases: 8. Germline V gives CDR1 SGHRS, CDR2 YFSETQ. The CDR3 loop spans 17 amino acids. This CDR3 reads CASSLGASGSFPYEQYF. The DNA of the CDR3 is TGCGCCAGCAGCTTGGGGGCTAGCGGGAGCTTTCCCTACGAGCAGTACTTC.